Each of the 20 T cell receptor beta chains below was sequenced from the same sample in a study of blood T cells in healthy people across ages. Combining a sample-barcoded 5' primer with a J-beta primer mix, a second PCR ran for about 7 to 12 cycles. TCRdb ran MiXCR on the 5' RACE reads and lists one entry per CDR3 protein. This sample carries roughly 1.6 million distinct CDR3 sequences, about 32% of them seen once, and the ten largest clones take about 11%. The source material was blood. These receptors all stem from a woman aged 30 to 39 in good health.

This clonotype was recorded a few times. The gene calls are TRBV12-3 or TRBV12-4 and TRBJ1-1; D is ambiguous. The CDR3 totals 15 residues. Between the trimmed V and J ends, which lost 5 bases and 1 base, there was a span of 14 bases. The chain's CDR3 is CASSQTGARNTEAFF. CDR3 nucleotide sequence: TGTGCCAGCAGTCAGACGGGTGCGAGGAACACTGAAGCTTTCTTT.

In DNA, the CDR3 is TGTGCCAGCACCCCAGGGGGACTAGGAGATACGCAGTATTTT. Translation: CASTPGGLGDTQYF. V usage is TRBV11-1 and J usage is TRBJ2-3, with D possibly being TRBD2 (8 bases). The CDR3 runs 14 residues. Germline lookup yields CDR1 SGHAT and CDR2 FQDESV (reference sequence). V lost 7 bases and J 5 bases, leaving 16 bases between the germline ends.

This clonotype was picked up a small number of times. The V gene is TRBV4-1, the J gene TRBJ2-5, with D perhaps TRBD1 (5 bases). The germline gives CDR1 MGHRA, CDR2 YSYEKL. Trimming stripped 2 bases from V and 4 bases from J, with 23 bases between. The CDR3 spans 18 residues. The CDR3 loop is CASSQQTSQGRFRETQYF. The CDR3 DNA sequence: TGCGCCAGCAGCCAACAAACGTCCCAGGGTCGTTTTCGAGAGACCCAGTACTTC.

This clonotype was observed a handful of times. This rearrangement joins TRBV24-1 to TRBJ1-2; a possible D gene is TRBD1 (6 bases). The CDR3 has 15 residues. Per germline, CDR1 KGHDR and CDR2 SFDVKD. V dropped 7 bases and J dropped 4 bases, with 18 bases sitting between them. This CDR3 reads CATRGDIENGYGYTF. The CDR3 nucleotides are TGTGCCACCAGGGGGGACATCGAAAATGGCTATGGCTACACCTTC.

This chain links TRBV13 with TRBJ2-7, with TRBD2 matching over 10 bases. Germline V gene sequence: CDR1 PRHDT, CDR2 FYEKMQ (reference sequence). With 9 bases clipped from V and 4 bases from J, the junction kept 6 bases outside the gene matches. This CDR3 is built from 13 residues. The chain's CDR3 is CASKRGGRYEQYF. CDR3 nucleotides: TGTGCCAGTAAGCGGGGGGGCAGGTACGAGCAGTACTTC.

V usage is TRBV5-6 and J usage is TRBJ1-1, with no clear D. Trimming took off 0 bases at V and 3 bases at J, with 12 bases between the two ends. This CDR3 region has 15 residues. Germline CDR1 reads SGHDT; CDR2 reads YYEEEE. The CDR3 region has the DNA TGTGCCAGCAGCTTGGCGGGTGGCGGCTACACTGAAGCTTTCTTT. Translating gives CASSLAGGGYTEAFF.

This sequence joins TRBV2 and TRBJ1-4, with D perhaps matching TRBD1 (5 bases). Germline V CDR1 and CDR2: SNHLY, FYNNEI. The V gene lost 1 base and the J gene lost 2 bases, with 11 bases spanning the gap. The CDR3 totals 16 residues. This chain's CDR3 is CASSEGTTGTNEKLFF. The CDR3 nucleotides read TGTGCCAGCAGTGAAGGGACCACAGGTACTAATGAAAAACTGTTTTTT.

This clonotype was detected only a few times. The chain couples TRBV4-2 to TRBJ1-2; tentatively, D is TRBD1 (5 bases). The CDR3 loop spans 15 amino acids. Per the germline V gene, CDR1 is LGHNA and CDR2 is YNFKEQ. Trimming took off 0 bases at V and 8 bases at J, with 16 bases between the two ends. The CDR3 region has the DNA TGTGCCAGCAGCCAAGATGGGCAGGGAGAGGGAGGCTACACCTTC. This sequence encodes CASSQDGQGEGGYTF.

The rearrangement links TRBV28 to TRBJ2-1, with D tentatively TRBD1 (6 bases). The CDR3 sequence is 14 residues long. Germline CDR1 MDHEN, CDR2 SYDVKM. Deletions cut 6 bases from V and 2 bases from J, with 11 bases between. The CDR3 DNA is TGTGCCAGCAGGTCGACAGGCACCTACAATGAGCAGTTCTTC. Protein product: CASRSTGTYNEQFF.

J is TRBJ2-1 and V is TRBV5-1; possible D gene TRBD2, 6 bases. Trimming removed 0 bases from V and 2 bases from J, with 18 bases in between. The germline V gene encodes CDR1 SGHRS and CDR2 YFSETQ. This CDR3 region has 18 residues. CDR3 coding DNA: TGCGCCAGCAGCTTGGAGGGGACTTGGACGAAGGCCTACAATGAGCAGTTCTTC. Translation gives CASSLEGTWTKAYNEQFF.

This clonotype was seen ten or more times. The chain is built from TRBV7-9 and TRBJ2-3; D unclear. This CDR3 spans 13 amino acids. The V and J ends lost 4 bases and 4 bases respectively, with 9 bases between them. Looked up from germline, CDR1 is SEHNR and CDR2 is FQNEAQ (reference sequence). This CDR3 is CASSSPLSDTQYF. The CDR3 bases are TGTGCCAGCAGCTCCCCCCTATCAGATACGCAGTATTTT.

The rearrangement joins TRBV20-1 to TRBJ2-1; the D gene is possibly TRBD2 (5 bases). Per germline, CDR1 DFQATT and CDR2 SNEGSKA (reference sequence). The ends were cut back, 7 bases at V and 4 bases at J, with 14 bases in the middle. The CDR3 is 13 amino acids. The chain's CDR3 is CSEGYGKYNEQFF. The CDR3 nucleotides read TGCAGTGAGGGATACGGGAAGTACAATGAGCAGTTCTTC.

This rearrangement joins TRBV12-3 or TRBV12-4 to TRBJ1-2; 7 nucleotides match TRBD1. The trim removed 6 bases at V and 8 bases at J, leaving 12 bases unmatched. This CDR3 spans 14 amino acids. CDR3 sequence (DNA): TGTGCCAGCAGCCCAACCGGGACAGCCTCCGGCTACACCTTC. This sequence encodes CASSPTGTASGYTF.

V gene TRBV10-2 combines with J gene TRBJ2-1; D tentatively fits TRBD1 or TRBD2 (6 bases each). Between the trimmed V and J ends, which lost 2 bases and 9 bases, there was a span of 23 bases. The CDR3 totals 17 residues. In germline, CDR1 is WSHSY, CDR2 SAAADI. CDR3 DNA sequence: TGCGCCAGCAGTGAGCTGGGGGCGGGATTCGTTTCTCCTGAGCAGTTCTTC. This translates into CASSELGAGFVSPEQFF.

This clonotype was seen only a few times. The chain employs TRBV12-3 or TRBV12-4 and TRBJ1-5; D uncertain. V lost 3 bases and J lost 7, with 13 bases in between. The CDR3 has 14 amino acids. As DNA, the CDR3 is TGTGCCAGCAGTTTTATGCCGCTAGGACAGCCCCAGCATTTT. This encodes CASSFMPLGQPQHF.

The gene calls are TRBV20-1 and TRBJ2-7; 9 nucleotides match TRBD2. The closer fit of TRBJ2-5 to the DNA end suggests the J call may be wrong. CDR1 is DFQATT and CDR2 is SNEGSKA in the germline V gene (reference sequence). CDR3 size: 14 residues. CDR3 sequence reads: CSATGTSLGETQYF. The CDR3 bases are TGCAGTGCTACCGGGACTAGCCTTGGGGAGACCCAGTACTTC.

The V call is TRBV5-1, the J call TRBJ1-2; TRBD1 might be the D (6 bases). V was pared by 0 bases and J by 8 bases, with 11 bases between. There are 13 residues in the CDR3. Germline assignment: CDR1 SGHRS and CDR2 YFSETQ. CDR3 in DNA: TGCGCCAGCAGCTTGGAGGCAGGGGAGGGCTACACCTTC. Amino acids: CASSLEAGEGYTF.

The rearrangement joins TRBV9 to TRBJ1-1, with a tentative D call TRBD1 (5 bases). V lost 4 bases, J lost 3 bases, and 25 bases lay in between. CDR3 length: 18 residues. CDR1 SGDLS and CDR2 YYNGEE come from the germline V gene. CDR3 loop: CASSPLPGSLMGDTEAFF. CDR3 bases: TGTGCCAGCAGCCCTCTCCCGGGATCATTAATGGGGGACACTGAAGCTTTCTTT. The complete variable domain, with remaining parts taken from reference TRBV9 and TRBJ1-1, reads DSGVTQTPKHLITATGQRVTLRCSPRSGDLSVYWYQQSLDQGLQFLIQYYNGEERAKGNILERFSAQQFPDLHSELNLSSLELGDSALYFCASSPLPGSLMGDTEAFFGQGTRLTVV.

V usage is TRBV12-3 or TRBV12-4 and J usage is TRBJ1-1, with D unresolved. Trimming stripped 6 bases from V and 5 bases from J, with 13 bases between. The CDR3 spans 13 residues. CDR3 nucleotides: TGTGCCAGCAGGCGGACTCTTGAGACTGAAGCTTTCTTT. The encoded protein is CASRRTLETEAFF.

The chain links TRBV15 to TRBJ1-4; D not resolved. V shed 1 base and J shed 1 base, with 4 bases lying between them. There are 14 residues in the CDR3. Germline loops: CDR1 LNHNV, CDR2 YYDKDF (reference sequence). The CDR3 spells CATSRGLTNEKLFF. The DNA for the CDR3 is TGTGCCACCAGCAGAGGATTAACTAATGAAAAACTGTTTTTT.